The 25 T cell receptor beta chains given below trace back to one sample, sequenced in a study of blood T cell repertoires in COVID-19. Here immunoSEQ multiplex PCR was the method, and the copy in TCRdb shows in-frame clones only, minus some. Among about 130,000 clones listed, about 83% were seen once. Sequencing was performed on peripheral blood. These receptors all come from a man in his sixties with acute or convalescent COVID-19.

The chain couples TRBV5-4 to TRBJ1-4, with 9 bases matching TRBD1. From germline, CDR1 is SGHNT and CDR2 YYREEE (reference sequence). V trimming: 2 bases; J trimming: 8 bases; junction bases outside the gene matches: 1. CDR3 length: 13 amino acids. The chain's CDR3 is CASSLQGAEKLFF. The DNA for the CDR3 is TGTGCCAGCAGCTTACAGGGGGCGGAAAAACTGTTTTTT.

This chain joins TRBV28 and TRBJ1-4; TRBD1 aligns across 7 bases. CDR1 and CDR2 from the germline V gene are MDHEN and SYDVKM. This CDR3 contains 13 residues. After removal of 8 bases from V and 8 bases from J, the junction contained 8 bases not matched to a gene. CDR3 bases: TGTGCCAGCCAGGGACAGAGGCAAGAAAAACTGTTTTTT. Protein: CASQGQRQEKLFF.

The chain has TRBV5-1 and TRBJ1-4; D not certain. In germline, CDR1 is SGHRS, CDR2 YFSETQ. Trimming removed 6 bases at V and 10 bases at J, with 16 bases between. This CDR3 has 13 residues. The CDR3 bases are TGCGCCAGCACCACGGACTCGGGTGGAAAACTGTTTTTT. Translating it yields CASTTDSGGKLFF. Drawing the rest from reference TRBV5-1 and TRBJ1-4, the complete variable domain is KAGVTQTPRYLIKTRGQQVTLSCSPISGHRSVSWYQQTPGQGLQFLFEYFSETQRNKGNFPGRFSGRQFSNSRSEMNVSTLELGDSALYLCASTTDSGGKLFFGSGTQLSVL.

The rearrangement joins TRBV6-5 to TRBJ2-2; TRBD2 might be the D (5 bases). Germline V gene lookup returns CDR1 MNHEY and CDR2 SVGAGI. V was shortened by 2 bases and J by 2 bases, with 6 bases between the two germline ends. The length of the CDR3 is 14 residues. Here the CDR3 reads CASSYGGNTGELFF. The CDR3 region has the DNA TGTGCCAGCAGTTACGGAGGAAACACCGGGGAGCTGTTTTTT.

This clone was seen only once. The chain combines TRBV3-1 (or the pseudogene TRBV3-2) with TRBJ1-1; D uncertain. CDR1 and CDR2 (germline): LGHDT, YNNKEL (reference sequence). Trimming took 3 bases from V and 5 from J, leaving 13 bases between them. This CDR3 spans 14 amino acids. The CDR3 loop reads CASSQIGGETEAFF. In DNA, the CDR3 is TGTGCCAGCAGCCAGATAGGAGGAGAGACTGAAGCTTTCTTT.

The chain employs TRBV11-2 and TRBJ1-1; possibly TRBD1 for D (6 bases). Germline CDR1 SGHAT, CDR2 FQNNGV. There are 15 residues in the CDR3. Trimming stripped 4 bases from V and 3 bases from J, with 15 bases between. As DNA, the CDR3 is TGTGCCAGCAGCTCGAGACAGGAGACCCACACTGAAGCTTTCTTT. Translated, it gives CASSSRQETHTEAFF. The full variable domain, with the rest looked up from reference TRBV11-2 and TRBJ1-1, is EAGVAQSPRYKIIEKRQSVAFWCNPISGHATLYWYQQILGQGPKLLIQFQNNGVVDDSQLPKDRFSAERLKGVDSTLKIQPAKLEDSAVYLCASSSRQETHTEAFFGQGTRLTVV.

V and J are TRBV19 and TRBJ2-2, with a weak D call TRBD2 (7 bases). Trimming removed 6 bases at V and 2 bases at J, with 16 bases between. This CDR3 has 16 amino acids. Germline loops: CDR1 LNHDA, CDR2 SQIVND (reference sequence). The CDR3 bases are TGTGCCAGTAGGAGGGGGGGTCCGGTAAACACCGGGGAGCTGTTTTTT. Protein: CASRRGGPVNTGELFF.

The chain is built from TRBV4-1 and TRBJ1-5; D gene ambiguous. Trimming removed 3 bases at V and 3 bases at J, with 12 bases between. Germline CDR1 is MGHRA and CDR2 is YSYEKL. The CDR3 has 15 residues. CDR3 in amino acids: CASSQIVPTNQPQHF. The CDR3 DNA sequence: TGCGCCAGCAGCCAGATTGTCCCTACCAATCAGCCCCAGCATTTT.

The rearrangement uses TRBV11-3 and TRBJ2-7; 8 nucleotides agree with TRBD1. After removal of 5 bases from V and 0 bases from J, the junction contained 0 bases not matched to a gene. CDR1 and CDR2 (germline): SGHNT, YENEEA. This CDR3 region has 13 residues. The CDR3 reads CASSQGASYEQYF. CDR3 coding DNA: TGTGCCAGCAGCCAGGGGGCCTCCTACGAGCAGTACTTC.

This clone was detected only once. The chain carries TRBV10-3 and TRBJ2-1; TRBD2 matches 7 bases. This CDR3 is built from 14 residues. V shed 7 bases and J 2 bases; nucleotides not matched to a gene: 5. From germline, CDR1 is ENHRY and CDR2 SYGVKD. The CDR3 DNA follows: TGTGCCATCAAGCCTAGCGGTACCTACAATGAGCAGTTCTTC. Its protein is CAIKPSGTYNEQFF.

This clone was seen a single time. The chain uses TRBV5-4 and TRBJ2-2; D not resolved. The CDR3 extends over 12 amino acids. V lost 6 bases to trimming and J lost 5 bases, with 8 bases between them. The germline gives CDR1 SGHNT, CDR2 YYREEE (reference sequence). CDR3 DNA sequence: TGTGCCAGCAACACAGATACCGGGGAGCTGTTTTTT. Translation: CASNTDTGELFF.

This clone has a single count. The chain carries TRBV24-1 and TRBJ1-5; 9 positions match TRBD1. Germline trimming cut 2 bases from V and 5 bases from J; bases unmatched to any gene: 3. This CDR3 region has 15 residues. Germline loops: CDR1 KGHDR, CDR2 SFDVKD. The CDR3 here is CATSDSRTGDQPQHF. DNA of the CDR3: TGTGCCACCAGTGATTCCCGGACAGGGGATCAGCCCCAGCATTTT.

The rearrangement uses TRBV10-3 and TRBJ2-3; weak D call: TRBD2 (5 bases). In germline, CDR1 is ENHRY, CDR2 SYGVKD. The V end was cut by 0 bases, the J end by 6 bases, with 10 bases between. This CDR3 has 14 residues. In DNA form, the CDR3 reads TGTGCCATCAGTGAGTCGAGTTCGGGGGATACGCAGTATTTT. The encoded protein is CAISESSSGDTQYF.

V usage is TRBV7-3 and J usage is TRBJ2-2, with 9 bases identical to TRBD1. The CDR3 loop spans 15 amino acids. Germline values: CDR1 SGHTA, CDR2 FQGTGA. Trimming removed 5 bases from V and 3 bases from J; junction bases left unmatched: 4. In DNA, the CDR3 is TGTGCCAGCAGCAGGGACAGGGACGACACCGGGGAGCTGTTTTTT. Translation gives CASSRDRDDTGELFF.

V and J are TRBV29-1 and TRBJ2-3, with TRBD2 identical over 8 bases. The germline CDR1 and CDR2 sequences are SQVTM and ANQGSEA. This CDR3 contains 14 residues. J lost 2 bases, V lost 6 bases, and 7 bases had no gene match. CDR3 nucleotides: TGCAGCGTACCCCTTAGCGGGACCACAGATACGCAGTATTTT. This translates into CSVPLSGTTDTQYF.

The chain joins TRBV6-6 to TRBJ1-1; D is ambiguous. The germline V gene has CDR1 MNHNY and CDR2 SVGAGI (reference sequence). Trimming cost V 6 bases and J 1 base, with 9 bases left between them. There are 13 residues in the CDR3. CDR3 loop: CASSHKKNTEAFF. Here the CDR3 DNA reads TGTGCCAGCAGCCACAAGAAGAACACTGAAGCTTTCTTT.

This CDR3 reads CASSERTGYNEQFF. CDR3 coding DNA: TGTGCCAGCAGCGAACGGACAGGGTACAATGAGCAGTTCTTC. The chain carries TRBV9 and TRBJ2-1; 8 nucleotides line up with TRBD1. CDR1 SGDLS and CDR2 YYNGEE come from the germline V gene. The length of the CDR3 is 14 residues. V gave up 3 bases and J gave up 4 bases; unmatched junction bases: 3.

For the CDR3, the DNA is TGCGCCAGCAGCTTGGAGGTCAGACTCAACACTGAAGCTTTCTTT. This encodes CASSLEVRLNTEAFF. The V call is TRBV5-1, the J call TRBJ1-1; D is unresolved. V gave up 0 bases and J gave up 2 bases, with 11 bases separating them. The germline V gene has CDR1 SGHRS and CDR2 YFSETQ. The CDR3 runs 15 residues. The full variable domain, its missing parts supplied by reference TRBV5-1 and TRBJ1-1, is KAGVTQTPRYLIKTRGQQVTLSCSPISGHRSVSWYQQTPGQGLQFLFEYFSETQRNKGNFPGRFSGRQFSNSRSEMNVSTLELGDSALYLCASSLEVRLNTEAFFGQGTRLTVV.

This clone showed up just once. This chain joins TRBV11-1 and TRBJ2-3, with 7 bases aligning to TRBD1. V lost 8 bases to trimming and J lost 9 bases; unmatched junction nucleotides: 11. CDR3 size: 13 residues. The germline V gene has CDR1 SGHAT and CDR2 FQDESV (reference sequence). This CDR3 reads CASDGTDPVTQYF. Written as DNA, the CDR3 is TGTGCCAGCGATGGGACAGACCCAGTGACGCAGTATTTT.

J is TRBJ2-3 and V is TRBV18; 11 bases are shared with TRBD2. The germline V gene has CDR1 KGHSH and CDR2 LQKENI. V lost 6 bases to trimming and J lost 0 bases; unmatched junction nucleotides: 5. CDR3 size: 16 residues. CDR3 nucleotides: TGTGCCAGCTCCCAGACTAGCGGGATAAGCACAGATACGCAGTATTTT. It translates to CASSQTSGISTDTQYF.

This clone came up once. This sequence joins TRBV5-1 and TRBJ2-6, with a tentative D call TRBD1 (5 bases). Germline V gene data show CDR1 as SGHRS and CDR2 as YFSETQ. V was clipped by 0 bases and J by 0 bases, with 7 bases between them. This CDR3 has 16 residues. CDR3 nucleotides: TGCGCCAGCAGCTTGGGACAGTCCTCTGGGGCCAACGTCCTGACTTTC. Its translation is CASSLGQSSGANVLTF.

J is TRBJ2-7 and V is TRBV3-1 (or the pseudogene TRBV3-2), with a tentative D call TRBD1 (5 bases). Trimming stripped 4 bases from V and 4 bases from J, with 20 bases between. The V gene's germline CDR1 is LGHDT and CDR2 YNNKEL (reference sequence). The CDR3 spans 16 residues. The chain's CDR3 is CASSLVPLTAPYEQYF. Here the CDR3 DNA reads TGTGCCAGCAGCCTTGTCCCCTTGACAGCTCCTTACGAGCAGTACTTC.

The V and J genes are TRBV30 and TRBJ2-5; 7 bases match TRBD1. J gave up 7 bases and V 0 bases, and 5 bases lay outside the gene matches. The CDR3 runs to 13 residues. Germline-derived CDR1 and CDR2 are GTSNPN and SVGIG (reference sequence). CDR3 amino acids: CAWSVDDRATQYF. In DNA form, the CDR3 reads TGTGCCTGGAGTGTAGACGACAGGGCGACCCAGTACTTC.

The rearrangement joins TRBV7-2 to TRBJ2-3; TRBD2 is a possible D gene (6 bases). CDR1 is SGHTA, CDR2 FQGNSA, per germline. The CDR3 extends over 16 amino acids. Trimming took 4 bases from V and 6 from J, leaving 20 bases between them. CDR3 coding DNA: TGTGCCAGCAGCTCGGGGACCCAGGCCCGGGGGGATACGCAGTATTTT. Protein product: CASSSGTQARGDTQYF.

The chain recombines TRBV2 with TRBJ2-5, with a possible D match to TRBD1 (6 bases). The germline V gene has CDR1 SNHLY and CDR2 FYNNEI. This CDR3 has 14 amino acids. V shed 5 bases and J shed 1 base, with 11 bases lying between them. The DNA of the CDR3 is TGTGCCAGCAGTAGCAGGACAGTCCAAGAGACCCAGTACTTC. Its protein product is CASSSRTVQETQYF. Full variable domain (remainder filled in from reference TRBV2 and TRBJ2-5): EPEVTQTPSHQVTQMGQEVILRCVPISNHLYFYWYRQILGQKVEFLVSFYNNEISEKSEIFDDQFSVERPDGSNFTLKIRSTKLEDSAMYFCASSSRTVQETQYFGPGTRLLVL.